The 22 T cell receptor beta chains given below trace back to one sample, sequenced in a study of T-cell memory formation after mild COVID-19. TCRdb re-called the 5' RACE reads through MiXCR, storing one row per CDR3 protein. The sample holds 250,000 to 350,000 distinct CDR3 sequences; about a sixth are singletons and the top ten take more than 20%. Sequencing input: PBMCs or a T cell subset sorted from them (not recorded which). The receptor set was obtained from a man between 18 and 29 years old who had mild COVID-19 (a few samples of this study predate the infection). Cell type and time point are not known.

This clonotype was observed a few times. The rearrangement joins TRBV2 to TRBJ2-3; D might be TRBD2 (6 bases). Trimming removed 7 bases at V and 8 bases at J, with 13 bases between. Germline loops: CDR1 SNHLY, CDR2 FYNNEI. CDR3 size: 12 residues. The CDR3: CASNGGTSTQYF. CDR3 bases: TGTGCCAGCAACGGCGGGACCAGTACGCAGTATTTT.

The chain combines TRBV29-1 with TRBJ2-7; unclear D gene. Per germline, CDR1 SQVTM and CDR2 ANQGSEA. The CDR3 is 13 residues long. V gave up 3 bases and J gave up 3 bases, with 12 bases separating them. In DNA form, the CDR3 reads TGCAGCGTTGATGTACACGGAAACTACGAGCAGTACTTC. Translation: CSVDVHGNYEQYF.

This clonotype was observed at least ten times. The rearrangement joins TRBV5-1 to TRBJ2-7; TRBD1 matches 9 bases. V gave up 3 bases and J gave up 6 bases; unmatched junction bases: 10. The CDR3 covers 15 residues. Germline V CDR1 and CDR2: SGHRS, YFSETQ. The CDR3 loop is CASSSSPGQGSEQYF. In DNA, the CDR3 is TGCGCCAGCAGCTCGTCACCGGGACAGGGATCCGAGCAGTACTTC.

A few counts support this clonotype. The chain has TRBV5-5 and TRBJ2-7; D not resolved. This CDR3 contains 13 residues. CDR1 is SGHKS, CDR2 YYEKEE, per germline (reference sequence). V shed 4 bases and J shed 5 bases, with 13 bases lying between them. The CDR3 is CASSHGWDNEQYF. In DNA, the CDR3 is TGTGCCAGCAGCCATGGATGGGATAACGAGCAGTACTTC.

This clonotype was observed a handful of times. The V and J genes are TRBV4-3 and TRBJ2-7; the match to TRBD1 covers 8 bases. V gave up 4 bases and J gave up 0 bases; unmatched junction bases: 11. Germline values: CDR1 LGHNA, CDR2 YSLEER. This CDR3 region has 17 residues. The CDR3 sequence is CASSPLLKGTGSYEQYV. The CDR3 nucleotides read TGCGCCAGCAGCCCTCTATTAAAGGGGACAGGCTCCTACGAGCAGTACGTC.

This clonotype was detected a few times. The chain links TRBV9 to TRBJ1-1; tentatively, D is TRBD1 (5 bases). V was pared by 7 bases and J by 7 bases, with 8 bases between. CDR1 is SGDLS, CDR2 YYNGEE, per germline. The CDR3 loop spans 10 amino acids. The CDR3 region has the DNA TGTGCCAGCGGGGCAGGTGAAGCTTTCTTT. It specifies CASGAGEAFF.

This clonotype came up many times. The chain joins TRBV4-3 to TRBJ2-5; TRBD1 agrees at 8 bases. Germline CDR1 is LGHNA and CDR2 is YSLEER. The CDR3 covers 15 residues. J gave up 4 bases and V 4 bases, and 8 bases lay outside the gene matches. CDR3 nucleotides: TGCGCCAGCAGCCTGACAGGGGATCGGAGAGAGACCCAGTACTTC. Translation gives CASSLTGDRRETQYF.

The chain links TRBV7-2 to TRBJ2-5; D is perhaps TRBD2 (7 bases). Germline V gives CDR1 SGHTA, CDR2 FQGNSA. Trimming took 5 bases from V and 7 from J, leaving 20 bases between them. This CDR3 spans 15 amino acids. In DNA, the CDR3 is TGTGCCAGCAGCCCAGGACAAGGGGGGGTCGGGACCCAGTACTTC. Protein: CASSPGQGGVGTQYF.

This chain joins TRBV6-4 and TRBJ2-1, with 8 bases matching TRBD2. Germline V lookup: CDR1 MRHNA, CDR2 SNTAGT. The CDR3 spans 15 residues. V dropped 0 bases and J dropped 9; count of bases not matched to a gene: 7. CDR3 bases: TGTGCCAGCAGTGACTCAAGCGGGGGCTCGGGTGAGCAGTTCTTC. Encoded protein: CASSDSSGGSGEQFF.

This clonotype was observed a few times. The chain recombines TRBV12-3 or TRBV12-4 with TRBJ1-5; D not certain. The CDR3 loop spans 13 amino acids. V shed 5 bases and J shed 5 bases, with 10 bases lying between them. CDR3 loop: CASSPREYQPQHF. CDR3 in DNA: TGTGCCAGCAGTCCTCGGGAGTATCAGCCCCAGCATTTT.

This chain joins TRBV10-3 and TRBJ2-1; 12 bases align to TRBD2. The germline V gene encodes CDR1 ENHRY and CDR2 SYGVKD. V was clipped by 6 bases and J by 4 bases; unmatched bases: 4. The CDR3 length is 15 residues. The CDR3 is CAIRASGGEYNEQFF. CDR3 coding DNA: TGTGCCATCAGGGCTAGCGGGGGGGAATACAATGAGCAGTTCTTC.

V and J are TRBV7-2 and TRBJ1-6; D not certain. The CDR3 spans 17 residues. In germline, CDR1 is SGHTA, CDR2 FQGNSA. V was clipped by 1 base and J by 0 bases, with 10 bases between them. CDR3 in amino acids: CASSLVWASSYNSPLHF. Here the CDR3 DNA reads TGTGCCAGCAGCTTAGTATGGGCCAGCTCCTATAATTCACCCCTCCACTTT.

The rearrangement uses TRBV7-9 and TRBJ1-1, with D hard to call. V was clipped by 6 bases and J by 3 bases, with 11 bases between them. This CDR3 comprises 13 residues. Germline V gene lookup returns CDR1 SEHNR and CDR2 FQNEAQ (reference sequence). CDR3 nucleotides: TGTGCCAGCAGTGATCCCTCGGACACTGAAGCTTTCTTT. Amino acid sequence: CASSDPSDTEAFF. Full variable domain (outside the CDR3, taken from reference TRBV7-9 and TRBJ1-1): DTGVSQNPRHKITKRGQNVTFRCDPISEHNRLYWYRQTLGQGPEFLTYFQNEAQLEKSRLLSDRFSAERPKGSFSTLEIQRTEQGDSAMYLCASSDPSDTEAFFGQGTRLTVV.

This clonotype has only a few counts. J is TRBJ2-5 and V is TRBV5-4, with 11 bases identical to TRBD2. The CDR3 sequence is 15 residues long. CDR1 is SGHNT, CDR2 YYREEE, per germline (reference sequence). V dropped 3 bases and J dropped 4; count of bases not matched to a gene: 5. CDR3 nucleotides: TGTGCCAGCAGCTCCTCCGGGACTAGCGGAGAGACCCAGTACTTC. Its translation is CASSSSGTSGETQYF. The variable domain in full, with the rest retrieved from reference TRBV5-4 and TRBJ2-5, is ETGVTQSPTHLIKTRGQQVTLRCSSQSGHNTVSWYQQALGQGPQFIFQYYREEENGRGNFPPRFSGLQFPNYSSELNVNALELDDSALYLCASSSSGTSGETQYFGPGTRLLVL.

The chain uses TRBV3-1 and TRBJ2-3; D tentatively reads TRBD1 or TRBD2 (5 bases each). The V gene's germline CDR1 is LGHDT and CDR2 YNNKEL (reference sequence). The CDR3 is 14 amino acids. Trimming removed 1 base from V and 6 bases from J, with 11 bases in between. CDR3 region: CASSQGGDEDTQYF. In DNA form, the CDR3 reads TGTGCCAGCAGCCAAGGAGGGGATGAGGATACGCAGTATTTT.

This clonotype came up a few times. The chain links TRBV30 to TRBJ1-1; D not certain. Trimming cost V 1 base and J 7 bases, with 4 bases left between them. Germline V gene data show CDR1 as GTSNPN and CDR2 as SVGIG (reference sequence). This CDR3 has 10 residues. The chain's CDR3 is CAWSGGEAFF. The CDR3, as DNA: TGTGCCTGGAGTGGGGGTGAAGCTTTCTTT.

The chain carries TRBV7-2 and TRBJ2-3; 8 bases are shared with TRBD2. The germline V gene has CDR1 SGHTA and CDR2 FQGNSA. V lost 2 bases to trimming and J lost 3 bases; unmatched junction nucleotides: 7. The CDR3 has 16 residues. This CDR3 is CASSLSGGDWTDTQYF. In nucleotides, the CDR3 is TGTGCCAGCAGCTTATCGGGGGGGGACTGGACAGATACGCAGTATTTT.

This chain connects TRBV11-2 to TRBJ1-1; D unresolved. Trimming took off 1 base at V and 4 bases at J, with 10 bases between the two ends. This CDR3 region has 14 residues. Germline values: CDR1 SGHAT, CDR2 FQNNGV. The chain's CDR3 is CASSLAGLVTEAFF. CDR3 in DNA: TGTGCCAGCAGCTTAGCGGGGTTGGTCACTGAAGCTTTCTTT.

This clonotype was seen ten or more times. The CDR3 coding sequence is TGCGCCAGCAGTGAACACTCGCTGAACATTCAGTACTTC. Translated, it gives CASSEHSLNIQYF. This chain links TRBV10-2 with TRBJ2-4; D remains unclear. V dropped 3 bases and J dropped 7 bases, with 10 bases sitting between them. The CDR3 consists of 13 residues. Looked up from germline, CDR1 is WSHSY and CDR2 is SAAADI.

The rearrangement uses TRBV5-1 and TRBJ2-1, with TRBD2 identical over 9 bases. With V trimmed by 5 bases and J by 7 bases, 4 bases remained unmatched. Germline assignment: CDR1 SGHRS and CDR2 YFSETQ. CDR3 size: 13 residues. The CDR3 loop reads CASSERGDNEQFF. In DNA form, the CDR3 reads TGCGCCAGCAGTGAGCGGGGGGATAATGAGCAGTTCTTC.

Many counts were recorded for this clonotype. The V gene is TRBV6-2 or TRBV6-3, the J gene TRBJ1-3, with unresolved D. Per the germline V gene, CDR1 is MNHEY and CDR2 is SVGEGT. The CDR3 covers 12 residues. The V end lost 6 bases, the J end lost 0 bases, and 3 bases lay between the germline ends. The DNA of the CDR3 is TGTGCCAGCAGCATCTCTGGAAACACCATATATTTT. Amino acids: CASSISGNTIYF.

The CDR3 region is CASSPPGQANYGYTF. The CDR3 bases are TGTGCCAGCAGCCCTCCCGGACAGGCTAACTATGGCTACACCTTC. This chain links TRBV4-2 with TRBJ1-2, with 7 bases that match TRBD1. Trimming at V came to 4 bases and at J to 0 bases, leaving 5 bases not matched to a gene. The CDR3 totals 15 residues. Germline CDR1 LGHNA, CDR2 YNFKEQ.